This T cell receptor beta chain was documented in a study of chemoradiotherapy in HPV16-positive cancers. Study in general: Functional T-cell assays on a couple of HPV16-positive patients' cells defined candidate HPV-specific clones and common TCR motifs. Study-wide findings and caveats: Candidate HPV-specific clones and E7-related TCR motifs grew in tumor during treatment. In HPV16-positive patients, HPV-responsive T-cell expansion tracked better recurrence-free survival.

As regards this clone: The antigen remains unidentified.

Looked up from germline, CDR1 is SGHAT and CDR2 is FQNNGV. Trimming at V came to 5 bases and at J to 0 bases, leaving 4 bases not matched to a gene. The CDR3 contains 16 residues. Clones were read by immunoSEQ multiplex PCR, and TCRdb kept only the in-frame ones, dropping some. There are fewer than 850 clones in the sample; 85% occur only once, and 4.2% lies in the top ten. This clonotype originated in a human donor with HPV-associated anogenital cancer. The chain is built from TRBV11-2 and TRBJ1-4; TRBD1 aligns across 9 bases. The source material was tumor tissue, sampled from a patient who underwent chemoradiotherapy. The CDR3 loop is CASSRTGAATNEKLFF. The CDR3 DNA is TGTGCCAGCAGCAGGACAGGGGCGGCAACTAATGAAAAACTGTTTTTT.